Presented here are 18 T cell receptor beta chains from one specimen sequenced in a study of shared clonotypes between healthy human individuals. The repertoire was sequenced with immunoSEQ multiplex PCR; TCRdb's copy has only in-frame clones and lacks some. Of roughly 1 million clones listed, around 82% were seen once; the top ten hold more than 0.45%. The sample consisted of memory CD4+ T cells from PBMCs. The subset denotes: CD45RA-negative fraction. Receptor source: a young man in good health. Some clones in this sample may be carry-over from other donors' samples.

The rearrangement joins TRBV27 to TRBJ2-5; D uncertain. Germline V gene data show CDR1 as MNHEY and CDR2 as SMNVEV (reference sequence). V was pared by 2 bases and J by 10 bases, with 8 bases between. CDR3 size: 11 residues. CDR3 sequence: CASSLESHQYF. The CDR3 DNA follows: TGTGCCAGCAGTTTAGAGAGTCACCAGTACTTC.

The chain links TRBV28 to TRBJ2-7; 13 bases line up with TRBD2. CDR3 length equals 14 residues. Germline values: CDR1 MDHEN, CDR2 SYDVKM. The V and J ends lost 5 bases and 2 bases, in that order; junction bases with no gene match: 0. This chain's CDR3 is CASSTSGRAYEQYF. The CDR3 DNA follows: TGTGCCAGCAGTACTAGCGGGAGGGCCTACGAGCAGTACTTC.

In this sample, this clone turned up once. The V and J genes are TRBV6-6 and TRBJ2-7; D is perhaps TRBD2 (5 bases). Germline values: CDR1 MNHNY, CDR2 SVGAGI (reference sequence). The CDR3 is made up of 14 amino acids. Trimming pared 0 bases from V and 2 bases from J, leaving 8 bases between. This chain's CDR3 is CASSYSAGAYEQYF. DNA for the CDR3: TGTGCCAGCAGTTACTCGGCCGGGGCCTACGAGCAGTACTTC.

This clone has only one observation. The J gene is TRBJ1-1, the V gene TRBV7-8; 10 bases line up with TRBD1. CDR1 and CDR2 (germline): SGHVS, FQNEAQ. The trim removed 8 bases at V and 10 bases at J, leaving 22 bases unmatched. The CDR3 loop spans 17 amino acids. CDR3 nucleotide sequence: TGTGCCAGCCGGGGGGAGACAGGGGGCGCAAAAGGCCGTGGAGCTTTCTTT. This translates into CASRGETGGAKGRGAFF.

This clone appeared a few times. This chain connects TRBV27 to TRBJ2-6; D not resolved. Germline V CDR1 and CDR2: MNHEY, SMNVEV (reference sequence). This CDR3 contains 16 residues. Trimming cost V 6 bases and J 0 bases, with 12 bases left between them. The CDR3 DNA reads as TGTGCCAGCAGCCGTGTCGTCTCCTCTGGGGCCAACGTCCTGACTTTC. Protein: CASSRVVSSGANVLTF. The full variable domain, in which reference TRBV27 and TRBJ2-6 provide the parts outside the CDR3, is EAQVTQNPRYLITVTGKKLTVTCSQNMNHEYMSWYRQDPGLGLRQIYYSMNVEVTDKGDVPEGYKVSRKEKRNFPLILESPSPNQTSLYFCASSRVVSSGANVLTFGAGSRLTVL.

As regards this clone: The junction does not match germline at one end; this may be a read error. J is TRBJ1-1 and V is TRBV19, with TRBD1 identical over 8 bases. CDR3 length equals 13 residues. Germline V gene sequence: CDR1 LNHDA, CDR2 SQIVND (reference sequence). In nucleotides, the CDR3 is TGTGCCAGTAGAATAGGACAGGGTACTGAAGCTTTCTTT. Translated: CASRIGQGTEAFF.

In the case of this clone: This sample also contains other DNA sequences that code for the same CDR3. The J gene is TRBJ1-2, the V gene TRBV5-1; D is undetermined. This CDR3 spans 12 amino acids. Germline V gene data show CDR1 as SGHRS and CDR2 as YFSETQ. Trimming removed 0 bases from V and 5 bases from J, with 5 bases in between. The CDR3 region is CASSLADYGYTF. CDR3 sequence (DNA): TGCGCCAGCAGCTTGGCAGATTATGGCTACACCTTC. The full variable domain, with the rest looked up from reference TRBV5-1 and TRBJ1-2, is KAGVTQTPRYLIKTRGQQVTLSCSPISGHRSVSWYQQTPGQGLQFLFEYFSETQRNKGNFPGRFSGRQFSNSRSEMNVSTLELGDSALYLCASSLADYGYTFGSGTRLTVV.

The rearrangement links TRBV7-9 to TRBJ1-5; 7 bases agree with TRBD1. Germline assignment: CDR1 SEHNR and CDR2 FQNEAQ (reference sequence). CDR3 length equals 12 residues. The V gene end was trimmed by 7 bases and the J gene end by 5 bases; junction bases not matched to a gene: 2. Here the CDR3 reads CASTQGDQPQHF. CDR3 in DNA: TGTGCCAGCACCCAGGGGGATCAGCCCCAGCATTTT.

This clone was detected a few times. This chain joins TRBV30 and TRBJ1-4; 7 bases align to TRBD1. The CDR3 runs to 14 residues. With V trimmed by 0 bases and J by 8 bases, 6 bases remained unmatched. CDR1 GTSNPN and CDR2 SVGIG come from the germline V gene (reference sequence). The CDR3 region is CAWSVSLQGEKLFF. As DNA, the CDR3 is TGTGCCTGGAGTGTATCCTTACAGGGGGAAAAACTGTTTTTT. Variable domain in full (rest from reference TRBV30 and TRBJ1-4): SQTIHQWPATLVQPVGSPLSLECTVEGTSNPNLYWYRQAAGRGLQLLFYSVGIGQISSEVPQNLSASRPQDRQFILSSKKLLLSDSGFYLCAWSVSLQGEKLFFGSGTQLSVL.

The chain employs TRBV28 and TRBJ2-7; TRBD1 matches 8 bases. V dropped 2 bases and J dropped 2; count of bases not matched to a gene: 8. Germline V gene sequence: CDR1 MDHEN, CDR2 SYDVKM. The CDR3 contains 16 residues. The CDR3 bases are TGTGCCAGCAGTTTACTAGGACAGGGTAGCCCCTACGAGCAGTACTTC. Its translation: CASSLLGQGSPYEQYF.

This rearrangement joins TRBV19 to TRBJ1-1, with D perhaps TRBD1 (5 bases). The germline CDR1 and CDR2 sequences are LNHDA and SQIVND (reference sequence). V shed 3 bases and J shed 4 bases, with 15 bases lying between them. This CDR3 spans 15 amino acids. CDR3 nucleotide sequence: TGTGCCAGTAGTATCCGGCCCCGCGGGGGCACTGAAGCTTTCTTT. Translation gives CASSIRPRGGTEAFF.

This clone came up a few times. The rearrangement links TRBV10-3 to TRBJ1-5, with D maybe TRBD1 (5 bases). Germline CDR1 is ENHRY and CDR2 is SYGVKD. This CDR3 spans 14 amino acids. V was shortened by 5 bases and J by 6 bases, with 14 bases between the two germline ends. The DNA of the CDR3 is TGTGCCATCAGTTCTGGGGCGTACGGTCAGCCCCAGCATTTT. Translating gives CAISSGAYGQPQHF.

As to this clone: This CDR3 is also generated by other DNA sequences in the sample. CDR3 nucleotide sequence: TGTGCCAGCAGCTTAGAGGGGAACACTGAAGCTTTCTTT. It codes for CASSLEGNTEAFF. The genes are TRBV11-2 and TRBJ1-1; the D is unclear. Germline V lookup: CDR1 SGHAT, CDR2 FQNNGV. Trimming shortened V by 0 bases and J by 1 base, and 3 bases separated the two germline ends. The CDR3 has 13 amino acids.

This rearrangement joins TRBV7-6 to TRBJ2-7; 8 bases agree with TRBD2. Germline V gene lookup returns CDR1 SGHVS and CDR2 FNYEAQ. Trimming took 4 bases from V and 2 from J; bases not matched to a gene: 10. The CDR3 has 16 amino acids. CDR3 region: CASSSLLAESPYEQYF. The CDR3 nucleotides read TGTGCCAGCAGCTCGTTACTAGCGGAGAGCCCCTACGAGCAGTACTTC.

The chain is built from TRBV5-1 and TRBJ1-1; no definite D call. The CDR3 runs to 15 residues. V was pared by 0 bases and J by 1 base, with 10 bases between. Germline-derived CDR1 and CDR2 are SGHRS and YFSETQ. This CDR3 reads CASSLEGGRNTEAFF. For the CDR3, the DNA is TGCGCCAGCAGCTTGGAGGGCGGGAGGAACACTGAAGCTTTCTTT.

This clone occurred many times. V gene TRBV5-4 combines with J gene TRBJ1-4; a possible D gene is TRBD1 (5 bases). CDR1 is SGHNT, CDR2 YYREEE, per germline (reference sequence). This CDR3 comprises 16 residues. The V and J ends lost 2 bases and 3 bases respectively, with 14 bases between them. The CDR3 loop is CASSFLLGGANEKLFF. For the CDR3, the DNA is TGTGCCAGCAGCTTCCTTTTAGGAGGGGCTAATGAAAAACTGTTTTTT.

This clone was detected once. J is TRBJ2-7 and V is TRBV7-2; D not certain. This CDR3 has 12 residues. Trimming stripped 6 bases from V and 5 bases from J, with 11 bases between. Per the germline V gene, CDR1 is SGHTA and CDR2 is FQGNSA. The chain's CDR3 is CASRQKGHEQYF. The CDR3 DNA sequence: TGTGCCAGCAGACAAAAGGGTCACGAGCAGTACTTC. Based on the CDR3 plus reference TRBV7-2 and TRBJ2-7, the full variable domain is GAGVSQSPSNKVTEKGKDVELRCDPISGHTALYWYRQSLGQGLEFLIYFQGNSAPDKSGLPSDRFSAERTGGSVSTLTIQRTQQEDSAVYLCASRQKGHEQYFGPGTRLTVT.

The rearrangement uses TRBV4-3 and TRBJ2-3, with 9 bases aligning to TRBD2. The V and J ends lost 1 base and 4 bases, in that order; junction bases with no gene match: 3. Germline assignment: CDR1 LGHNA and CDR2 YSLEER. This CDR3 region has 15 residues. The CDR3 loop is CASSQGGRAPDTQYF. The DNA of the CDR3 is TGCGCCAGCAGCCAAGGCGGGAGGGCCCCAGATACGCAGTATTTT.